The entry below gives a single T cell receptor beta chain sequence along with its context. This sample is drawn from a study of cytomegalovirus exposure and HLA in healthy donors. The ends were cut back, 4 bases at V and 6 bases at J, with 8 bases in the middle. Germline V gives CDR1 SGHAT, CDR2 FQNNGV. The CDR3 totals 12 residues. Profiling relied on immunoSEQ multiplex PCR, and the TCRdb table lists in-frame clones only, not all of them. The data contain about 160,000 clones, roughly 91% of them singletons. Sequencing was done on a sample of PBMCs. This clonotype originated in a woman aged 18-35 years in good health and CMV-seropositive. The genes are TRBV11-2 and TRBJ2-3, with a possible D match to TRBD1 (5 bases). The CDR3 DNA is TGTGCCAGCAGCTCAGGGTTGGATACGCAGTATTTT. Amino acids: CASSSGLDTQYF.